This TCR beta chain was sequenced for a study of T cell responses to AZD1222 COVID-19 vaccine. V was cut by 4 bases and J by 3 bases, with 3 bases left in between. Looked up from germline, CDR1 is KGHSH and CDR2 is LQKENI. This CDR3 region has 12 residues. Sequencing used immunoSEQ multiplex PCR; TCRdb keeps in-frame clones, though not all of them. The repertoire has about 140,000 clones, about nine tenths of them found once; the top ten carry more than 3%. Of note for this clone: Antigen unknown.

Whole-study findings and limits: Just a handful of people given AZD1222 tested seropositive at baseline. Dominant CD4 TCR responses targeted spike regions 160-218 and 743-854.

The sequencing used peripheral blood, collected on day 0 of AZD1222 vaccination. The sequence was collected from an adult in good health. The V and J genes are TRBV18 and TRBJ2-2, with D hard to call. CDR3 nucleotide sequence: TGTGCCAGCTCACGGGACACCGGGGAGCTGTTTTTT. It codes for CASSRDTGELFF. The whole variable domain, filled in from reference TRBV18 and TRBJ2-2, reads NAGVMQNPRHLVRRRGQEARLRCSPMKGHSHVYWYRQLPEEGLKFMVYLQKENIIDESGMPKERFSAEFPKEGPSILRIQQVVRGDSAAYFCASSRDTGELFFGEGSRLTVL.